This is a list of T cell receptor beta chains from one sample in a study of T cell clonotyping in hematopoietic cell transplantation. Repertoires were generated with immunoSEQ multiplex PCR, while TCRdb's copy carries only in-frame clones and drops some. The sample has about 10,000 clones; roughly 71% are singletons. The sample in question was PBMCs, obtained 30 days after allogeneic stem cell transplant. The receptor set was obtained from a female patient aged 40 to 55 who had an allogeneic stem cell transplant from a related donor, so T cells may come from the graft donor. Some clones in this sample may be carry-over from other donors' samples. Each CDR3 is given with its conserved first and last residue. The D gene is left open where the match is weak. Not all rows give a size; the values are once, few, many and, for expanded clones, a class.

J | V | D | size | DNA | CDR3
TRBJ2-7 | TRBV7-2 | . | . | TGTGCCAGCAGTCAGGCAATGGCGTACGAGCAGTACTTC | CASSQAMAYEQYF
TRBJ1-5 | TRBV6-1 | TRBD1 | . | TGTGCCAGCAAGGGGGCGTTTGGCAATCAGCCCCAGCATTTT | CASKGAFGNQPQHF
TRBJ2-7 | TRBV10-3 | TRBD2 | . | TGTGCCATCAGTAGCGGGAGCTCCTACGAGCAGTACTTC | CAISSGSSYEQYF
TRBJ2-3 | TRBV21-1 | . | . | TGTGCCAGCACTAGGCACCCTCTAGCGATCACAGATACGCAGTATTTT | CASTRHPLAITDTQYF
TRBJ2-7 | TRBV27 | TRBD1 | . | TGTGCCAGCAGTTTTGGGGGACAGGGGGCTTCCGAGCAGTACTTC | CASSFGGQGASEQYF
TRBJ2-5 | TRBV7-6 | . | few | TGTGCCAGCAGCTTATTTTCGGCACGAGCGGGAGAGACCCAGTACTTC | CASSLFSARAGETQYF
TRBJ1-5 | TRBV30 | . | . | TGTGCCTGGAGTGTACGGGGAGGAAGTGGGAATCAGCCCCAGCATTTT | CAWSVRGGSGNQPQHF
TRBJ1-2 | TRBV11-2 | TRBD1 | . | TGTGCCAGCAGCTTAGGGGGGGACAGGCCTAACTATGGCTACACCTTC | CASSLGGDRPNYGYTF
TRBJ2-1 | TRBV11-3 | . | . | TGTGCTAGTCGGTCGGGGAGGAACGTATATGAGCAGTTCTTC | CASRSGRNVYEQFF
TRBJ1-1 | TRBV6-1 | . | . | TGTGCCAGCAGTGAACCGACGGGGGGCACTGAAGCTTTCTTT | CASSEPTGGTEAFF
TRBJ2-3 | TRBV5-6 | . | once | TGTGCCAGCAGCTTGAAACAGCCCACAGATACGCAGTATTTT | CASSLKQPTDTQYF
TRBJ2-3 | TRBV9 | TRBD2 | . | TGTGCCAGCAGCGTGCAACCACCGTCGGCTAGCGGGAGTCAGGATACGCAGTATTTT | CASSVQPPSASGSQDTQYF
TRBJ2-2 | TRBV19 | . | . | TGTGCCAGTAGTATAGGCAGCCACACCGGGGAGCTGTTTTTT | CASSIGSHTGELFF
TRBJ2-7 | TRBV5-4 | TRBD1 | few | TGTGCCAGCAGCGGACGGGACAGGGGTCAGTACGAGCAGTACTTC | CASSGRDRGQYEQYF
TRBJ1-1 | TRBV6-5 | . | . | TGTGCCAGCAGCAAACAAGGAATGAACACTGAAGCTTTCTTT | CASSKQGMNTEAFF
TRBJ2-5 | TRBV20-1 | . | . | TGCAGTGCTGGGACGATAGCGACCCAGTACTTC | CSAGTIATQYF
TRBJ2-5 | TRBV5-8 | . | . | TGTGCCAGCAGCCGAGAGACCCAGTACTTC | CASSRETQYF
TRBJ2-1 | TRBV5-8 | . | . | TGTGCCAGCAGCCAATCCGGGACGATACAGCTTCTCTCCTACAATGAGCAGTTCTTC | CASSQSGTIQLLSYNEQFF
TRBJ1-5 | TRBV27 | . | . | TGTGCCAGCAGTTTATCCCTGGCAGTTCATCCCCAGCATTTT | CASSLSLAVHPQHF
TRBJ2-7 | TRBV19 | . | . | TGTGCCAGTAGTATACCGGGACTTTTCTACGAGCAGTACTTC | CASSIPGLFYEQYF
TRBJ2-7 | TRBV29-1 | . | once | TGCAGCGTGGGGATCTACGACGAGCAGTACTTC | CSVGIYDEQYF
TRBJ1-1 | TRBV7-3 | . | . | TGTGCCAGCAGCCCCGCAGGCCAAAACACTGAAGCTTTCTTT | CASSPAGQNTEAFF
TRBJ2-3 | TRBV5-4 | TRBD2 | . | TGTGCCAGCAGCTTCGGGGCGGTTGGGGGGGCAGATACGCAGTATTTT | CASSFGAVGGADTQYF
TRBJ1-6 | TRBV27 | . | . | TGTGCCAGCAGGCCTTCCGGGACATTCAATTCACCCCTCCACTTT | CASRPSGTFNSPLHF
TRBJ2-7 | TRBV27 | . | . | TGTGCAACGGGCGGGCCGTATTCCTACGAGCAGTACTTC | CATGGPYSYEQYF